One and the same sample provided the 20 T cell receptor beta chains below, sequenced in a study of blood T cell repertoires in COVID-19 (dated by TCRdb to about 2020). Library construction relied on the immunoSEQ multiplex PCR assay. As stored in TCRdb, this immuneACCESS dataset retains in-frame rearrangements with V and J assigned. A fraction of the clones does not appear; measured against another copy, unresolved V genes explain less than half of the discrepancy, and the remainder lacks a known reason. Here the sample has under 150,000 clones; approximately 80% occur a single time. The top ten clonotypes cover 35% to 40% of the sample. Sequencing was performed on peripheral blood. These TCRs come from a human donor in a cohort sampled during active COVID-19.

V and J are TRBV28 and TRBJ1-1, with a tentative D call TRBD1 (6 bases). Trimming shortened V by 7 bases and J by 3 bases, and 24 bases separated the two germline ends. Germline V CDR1 and CDR2: MDHEN, SYDVKM. The CDR3 covers 17 residues. CDR3 in DNA: TGTGCCAGCACCCTCGTGGGACACTGGGGGAGTGACACTGAAGCTTTCTTT. Amino acid sequence: CASTLVGHWGSDTEAFF.

This clone occurred a few times. The chain joins TRBV4-1 to TRBJ2-2; D remains ambiguous. V lost 0 bases and J 5 bases, leaving 16 bases between the germline ends. The CDR3 spans 17 residues. The germline gives CDR1 MGHRA, CDR2 YSYEKL. The CDR3 sequence: CASSQEPPRVATGELFF. The DNA for the CDR3 is TGCGCCAGCAGCCAAGAGCCCCCACGGGTGGCGACCGGGGAGCTGTTTTTT.

The chain recombines TRBV5-1 with TRBJ2-1; TRBD1 matches at 7 bases. Germline V gene data show CDR1 as SGHRS and CDR2 as YFSETQ. V was clipped by 3 bases and J by 7 bases; unmatched bases: 10. The CDR3 is 15 amino acids. CDR3 sequence (DNA): TGCGCCAGCAGCTCCCCCGACAGGGTCCGAAATGAGCAGTTCTTC. Translating gives CASSSPDRVRNEQFF.

The chain couples TRBV28 to TRBJ1-2, with a weak D call TRBD1 (6 bases). Trimming cost V 6 bases and J 5 bases, with 13 bases left between them. Germline assignment: CDR1 MDHEN and CDR2 SYDVKM. This CDR3 has 13 residues. The DNA of the CDR3 is TGTGCCAGCAGCGCCAGAGGGGGATATGGCTACACCTTC. It encodes CASSARGGYGYTF.

There are a few counts of this clone. This sequence joins TRBV21-1 and TRBJ2-6; the D call in the table, TRBD2, was not verified against the DNA. TRBV21-1 is assigned pseudogene status. CDR3 length: 16 residues. The CDR3 is CANGLAGPVWANVLTF. CDR3 coding DNA: TGTGCCAACGGACTAGCGGGGCCCGTCTGGGCCAACGTCCTGACTTTC.

This chain connects TRBV19 to TRBJ2-1; perhaps TRBD1 as D (5 bases). The V and J ends lost 3 bases and 0 bases respectively, with 15 bases between them. Germline CDR1 and CDR2: LNHDA and SQIVND (reference sequence). The CDR3 runs 17 residues. The CDR3 DNA reads TGTGCCAGTAGTATTCGACAGAGTAGGATCTCCTACAATGAGCAGTTCTTC. It translates to CASSIRQSRISYNEQFF.

The chain is built from TRBV30 and TRBJ1-3; D not certain. Germline values: CDR1 GTSNPN, CDR2 SVGIG (reference sequence). The CDR3 is 13 residues long. Trimming took 3 bases from V and 4 from J, leaving 10 bases between them. The CDR3: CAWSRGGGNTIYF. As DNA, the CDR3 is TGTGCCTGGAGCAGAGGCGGAGGAAACACCATATATTTT.

The chain recombines TRBV11-2 with TRBJ1-5; possible D gene TRBD1, 5 bases. The CDR3 is made up of 13 amino acids. Germline loops: CDR1 SGHAT, CDR2 FQNNGV. The V gene lost 4 bases and the J gene lost 7 bases, with 11 bases spanning the gap. CDR3 region: CASSSREGQPQHF. CDR3 DNA: TGTGCCAGCAGCTCCAGGGAGGGGCAGCCCCAGCATTTT.

This chain joins TRBV4-1 and TRBJ1-2, with D uncertain. The CDR3 sequence is 13 residues long. Germline loops: CDR1 MGHRA, CDR2 YSYEKL. Trimming left V 1 base short and J 4 bases short, with 7 bases between. The CDR3 DNA reads TGCGCCAGCAGCCAAGCTGGCCTCTATGGCTACACCTTC. Translating it yields CASSQAGLYGYTF.

The chain is built from TRBV6-2 or TRBV6-3 and TRBJ2-1, with 10 bases aligning to TRBD2. Trimming cost V 0 bases and J 7 bases; bases outside gene matches: 9. Germline-derived CDR1 and CDR2 are MNHEY and SVGEGT. The CDR3 is made up of 17 amino acids. For the CDR3, the DNA is TGTGCCAGCAGTTACTCCCGGACTAGCGGTAGGGGAAATGAGCAGTTCTTC. Amino acids: CASSYSRTSGRGNEQFF.

V usage is TRBV5-1 and J usage is TRBJ1-2; D may be TRBD1 (5 bases). This CDR3 comprises 16 residues. The germline V and J ends were trimmed by 1 base and 1 base, with 14 bases remaining between them. In germline, CDR1 is SGHRS, CDR2 YFSETQ. The chain's CDR3 is CASSLPRGRDNYGYTF. The CDR3 DNA sequence: TGCGCCAGCAGCTTGCCTAGGGGCAGGGATAACTATGGCTACACCTTC. The variable domain in full, completed from reference TRBV5-1 and TRBJ1-2, reads KAGVTQTPRYLIKTRGQQVTLSCSPISGHRSVSWYQQTPGQGLQFLFEYFSETQRNKGNFPGRFSGRQFSNSRSEMNVSTLELGDSALYLCASSLPRGRDNYGYTFGSGTRLTVV.

The chain employs TRBV28 and TRBJ1-5; D is undetermined. Germline V gene data show CDR1 as MDHEN and CDR2 as SYDVKM. The CDR3 is 14 amino acids. Trimming took off 2 bases at V and 0 bases at J, with 5 bases between the two ends. This chain's CDR3 is CASSLPNSNQPQHF. The CDR3 nucleotides are TGTGCCAGCAGTTTACCAAATAGCAATCAGCCCCAGCATTTT.

This clone was recorded only once. The chain joins TRBV4-3 to TRBJ1-4; D is uncertain. Germline V gene data show CDR1 as LGHNA and CDR2 as YSLEER. CDR3 length: 14 residues. V was trimmed by 4 bases and J by 5 bases, leaving 11 bases between them. In nucleotides, the CDR3 is TGCGCCAGCAGCCCCCAAGGAGTAAATGAAAAACTGTTTTTT. Translation gives CASSPQGVNEKLFF.

This clone has just a few counts. The rearrangement links TRBV2 to TRBJ2-7; 8 nucleotides align to TRBD1. The V and J ends lost 2 bases and 6 bases, in that order; junction bases with no gene match: 6. CDR3 length: 14 residues. Per the germline V gene, CDR1 is SNHLY and CDR2 is FYNNEI. CDR3 protein: CASSETGTGGEQYF. CDR3 nucleotide sequence: TGTGCCAGCAGTGAAACCGGGACAGGTGGCGAGCAGTACTTC.

This clone has a single count. The rearrangement joins TRBV7-9 to TRBJ1-5; TRBD1 is a possible D gene (5 bases). Germline V CDR1 and CDR2: SEHNR, FQNEAQ (reference sequence). CDR3 length equals 17 residues. Deletions cut 1 base from V and 2 bases from J, with 15 bases between. For the CDR3, the DNA is TGTGCCAGCAGCTTAGGGGCCGGGGGGATAGGCAATCAGCCCCAGCATTTT. Translated, it gives CASSLGAGGIGNQPQHF.

This clone was observed a few times. This chain links TRBV11-2 with TRBJ2-2, with 8 bases that match TRBD2. This CDR3 region has 18 residues. The trim removed 4 bases at V and 4 bases at J, leaving 14 bases unmatched. Per the germline V gene, CDR1 is SGHAT and CDR2 is FQNNGV. The CDR3: CASSSRSGGPLGTGELFF. The CDR3 region has the DNA TGTGCCAGCAGCTCCCGGAGCGGGGGCCCTTTGGGCACCGGGGAGCTGTTTTTT.

The chain employs TRBV28 and TRBJ1-2; D is perhaps TRBD1 (6 bases). CDR3 length equals 16 residues. Germline-derived CDR1 and CDR2 are MDHEN and SYDVKM. Trimming took 2 bases from V and 5 from J, leaving 18 bases between them. For the CDR3, the DNA is TGTGCCAGCAGTTTAAAGGTCACTGGGCAGGGGTATGGCTACACCTTC. Encoded protein: CASSLKVTGQGYGYTF.

The CDR3 reads CASSLGLSGTDTQYF. The CDR3 coding sequence is TGTGCCAGCAGCTTAGGGCTTAGCGGCACAGATACGCAGTATTTT. The chain has TRBV7-6 and TRBJ2-3, with D possibly being TRBD2 (5 bases). The V end lost 1 base, the J end lost 1 base, and 9 bases lay between the germline ends. Per germline, CDR1 SGHVS and CDR2 FNYEAQ. This CDR3 has 15 amino acids.

The rearrangement joins TRBV5-6 to TRBJ2-7; TRBD1 matches at 7 bases. Per germline, CDR1 SGHDT and CDR2 YYEEEE. CDR3 length equals 14 residues. The V segment lost 0 bases and the J segment 9 bases; nucleotides outside the gene matches: 9. The CDR3, as DNA: TGTGCCAGCAGCTTGGGGTTCCAGGGGGTTGTGCAGTACTTC. This translates into CASSLGFQGVVQYF.

V and J are TRBV5-3 and TRBJ1-6, with a tentative D call TRBD1 (6 bases). TRBV5-3 is designated an ORF whose function remains uncertain. Trimming shortened V by 0 bases and J by 16 bases, and 23 bases separated the two germline ends. The CDR3 has 16 amino acids. This CDR3 is CARSLGVGQGPSRLHF. Here the CDR3 DNA reads TGTGCCAGAAGCTTGGGAGTGGGGCAGGGGCCCTCCCGACTCCACTTT.